This entry concerns a single T cell receptor beta chain. Its antigen is not known. The table came from immunoSEQ multiplex PCR; TCRdb's copy has only in-frame clones and leaves some out. The sample carries over a million clones, around 82% recorded once. The data were taken from a study of shared clonotypes between healthy human individuals. For the study at large: CD4 naive and memory got three plates each, CD8 naive two, CD8 memory one. Study-wide findings and caveats: Several donors held about 5.1% of naive CD4 clonotypes in common.

Healthy HIV-negative adults without recent acute infections or vaccinations served as donors. Germline V gene data show CDR1 as WNHNN and CDR2 as SYGVQD (reference sequence). V was clipped by 0 bases and J by 3 bases; unmatched bases: 6. CDR3 length equals 17 residues. The chain carries TRBV10-1 and TRBJ2-2, with TRBD1 matching 8 bases. The source is a man between 18 and 29 years old in good health. Some clones in this sample may be carry-over from other donors' samples. The sequenced sample consisted of memory CD4+ T cells from PBMCs. Subset of the sample: CD45RA-negative fraction. The CDR3 DNA is TGCGCCAGCAGTGAGTCGACAGGGGTGGGTTACACCGGGGAGCTGTTTTTT. Translating it yields CASSESTGVGYTGELFF.